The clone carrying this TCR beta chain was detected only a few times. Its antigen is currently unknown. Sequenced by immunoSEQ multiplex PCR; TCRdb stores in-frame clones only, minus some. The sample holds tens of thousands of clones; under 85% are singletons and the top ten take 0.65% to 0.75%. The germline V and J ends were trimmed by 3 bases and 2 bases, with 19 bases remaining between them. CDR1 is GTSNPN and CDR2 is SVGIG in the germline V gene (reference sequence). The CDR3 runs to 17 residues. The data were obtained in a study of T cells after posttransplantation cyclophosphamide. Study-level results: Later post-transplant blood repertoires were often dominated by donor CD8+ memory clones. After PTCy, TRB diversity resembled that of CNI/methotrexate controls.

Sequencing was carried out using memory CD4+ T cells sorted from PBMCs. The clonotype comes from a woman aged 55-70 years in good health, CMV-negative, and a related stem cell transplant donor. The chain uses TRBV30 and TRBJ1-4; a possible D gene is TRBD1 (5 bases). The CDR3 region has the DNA TGTGCCTGGAGGGGGGGGACCCTGGGTCCGACTAATGAAAAACTGTTTTTT. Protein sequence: CAWRGGTLGPTNEKLFF.